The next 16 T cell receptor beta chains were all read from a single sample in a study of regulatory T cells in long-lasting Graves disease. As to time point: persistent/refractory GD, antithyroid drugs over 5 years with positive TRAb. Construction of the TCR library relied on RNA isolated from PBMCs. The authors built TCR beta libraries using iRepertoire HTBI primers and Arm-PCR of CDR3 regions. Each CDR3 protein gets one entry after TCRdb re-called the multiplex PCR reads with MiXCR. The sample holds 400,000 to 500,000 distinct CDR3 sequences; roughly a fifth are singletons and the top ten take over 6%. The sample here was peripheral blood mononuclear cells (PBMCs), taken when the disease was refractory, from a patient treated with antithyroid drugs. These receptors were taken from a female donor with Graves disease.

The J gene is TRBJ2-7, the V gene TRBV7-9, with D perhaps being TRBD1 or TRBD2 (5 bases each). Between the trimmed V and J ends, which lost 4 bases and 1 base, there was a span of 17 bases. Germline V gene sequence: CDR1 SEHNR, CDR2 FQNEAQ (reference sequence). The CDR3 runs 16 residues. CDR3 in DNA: TGTGCCAGCAGCTCACAACCGGGACGGCAGTCCTACGAGCAGTACTTC. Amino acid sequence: CASSSQPGRQSYEQYF. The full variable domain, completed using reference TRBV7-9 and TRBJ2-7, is DTGVSQNPRHKITKRGQNVTFRCDPISEHNRLYWYRQTLGQGPEFLTYFQNEAQLEKSRLLSDRFSAERPKGSFSTLEIQRTEQGDSAMYLCASSSQPGRQSYEQYFGPGTRLTVT.

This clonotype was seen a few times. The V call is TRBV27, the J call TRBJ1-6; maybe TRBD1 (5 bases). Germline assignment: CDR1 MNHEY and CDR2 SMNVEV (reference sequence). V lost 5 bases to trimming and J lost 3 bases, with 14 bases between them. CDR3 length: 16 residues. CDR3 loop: CASSGPRTNYNSPLHF. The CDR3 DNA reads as TGTGCCAGCAGTGGCCCAAGGACAAACTATAATTCACCCCTCCACTTT.

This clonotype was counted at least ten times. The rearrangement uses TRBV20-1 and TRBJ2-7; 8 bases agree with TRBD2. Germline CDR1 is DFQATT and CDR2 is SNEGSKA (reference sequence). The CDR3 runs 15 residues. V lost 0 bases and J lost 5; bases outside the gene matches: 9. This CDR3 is CSARDLSGSADEQYF. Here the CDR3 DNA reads TGCAGTGCTAGAGATCTAAGCGGGAGTGCCGACGAGCAGTACTTC.

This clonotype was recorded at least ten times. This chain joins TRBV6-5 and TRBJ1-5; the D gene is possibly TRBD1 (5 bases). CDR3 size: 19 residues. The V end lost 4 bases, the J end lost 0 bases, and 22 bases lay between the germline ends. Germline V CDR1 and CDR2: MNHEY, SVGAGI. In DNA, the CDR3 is TGTGCCAGCAGTTCCCCCGGCAGGGCGCCTTTAGATAGCAATCAGCCCCAGCATTTT. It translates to CASSSPGRAPLDSNQPQHF.

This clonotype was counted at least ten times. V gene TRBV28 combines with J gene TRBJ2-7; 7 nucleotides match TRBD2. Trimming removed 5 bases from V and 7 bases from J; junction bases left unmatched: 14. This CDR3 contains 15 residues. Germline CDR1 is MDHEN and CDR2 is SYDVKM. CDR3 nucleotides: TGTGCCAGCAGTCACAAGCGGACGGGGGGAGGAGAGCAGTACTTC. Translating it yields CASSHKRTGGGEQYF. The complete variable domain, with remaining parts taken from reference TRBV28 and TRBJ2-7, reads DVKVTQSSRYLVKRTGEKVFLECVQDMDHENMFWYRQDPGLGLRLIYFSYDVKMKEKGDIPEGYSVSREKKERFSLILESASTNQTSMYLCASSHKRTGGGEQYFGPGTRLTVT.

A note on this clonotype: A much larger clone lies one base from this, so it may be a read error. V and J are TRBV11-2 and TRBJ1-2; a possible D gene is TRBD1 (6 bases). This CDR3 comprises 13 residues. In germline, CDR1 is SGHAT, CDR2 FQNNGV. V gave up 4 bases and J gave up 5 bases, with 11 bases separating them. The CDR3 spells CASSSDRQYGYTF. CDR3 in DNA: TGTGCCAGCAGCTCGGACAGACAATATGGCTACACCTTC.

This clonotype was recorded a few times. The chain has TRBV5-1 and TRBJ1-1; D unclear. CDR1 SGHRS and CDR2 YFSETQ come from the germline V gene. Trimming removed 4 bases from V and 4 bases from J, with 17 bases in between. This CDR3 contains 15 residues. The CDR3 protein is CASSKAGEVGTEAFF. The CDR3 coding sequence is TGCGCCAGCAGCAAGGCTGGCGAGGTAGGCACTGAAGCTTTCTTT.

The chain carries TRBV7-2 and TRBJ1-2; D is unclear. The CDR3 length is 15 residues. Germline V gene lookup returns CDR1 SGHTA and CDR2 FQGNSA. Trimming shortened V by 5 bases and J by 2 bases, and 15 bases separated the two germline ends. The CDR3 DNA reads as TGTGCCAGCAGCCACCAAGCGGACCTGAACTATGGCTACACCTTC. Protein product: CASSHQADLNYGYTF.

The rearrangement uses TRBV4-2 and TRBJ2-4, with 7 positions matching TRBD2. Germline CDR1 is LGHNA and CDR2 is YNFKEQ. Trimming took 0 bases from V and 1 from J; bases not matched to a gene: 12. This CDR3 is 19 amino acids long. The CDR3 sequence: CASSQDTSGGKPAKNIQYF. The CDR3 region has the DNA TGTGCCAGCAGCCAAGATACGTCCGGGGGGAAACCGGCCAAAAACATTCAGTACTTC.

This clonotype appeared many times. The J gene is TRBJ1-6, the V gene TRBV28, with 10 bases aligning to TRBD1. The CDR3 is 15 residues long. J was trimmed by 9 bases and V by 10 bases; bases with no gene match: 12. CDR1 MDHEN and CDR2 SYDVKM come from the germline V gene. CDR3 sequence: CAITPGTGDFSPLHF. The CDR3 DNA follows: TGTGCCATCACACCCGGGACAGGGGATTTTTCACCCCTCCACTTT.

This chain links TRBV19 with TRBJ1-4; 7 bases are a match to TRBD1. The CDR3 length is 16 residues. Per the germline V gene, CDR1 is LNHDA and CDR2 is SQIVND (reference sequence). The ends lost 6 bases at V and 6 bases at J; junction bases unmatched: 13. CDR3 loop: CASSTAPTGRDEKLFF. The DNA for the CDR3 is TGTGCCAGTAGCACCGCCCCGACAGGGAGGGATGAAAAACTGTTTTTT.

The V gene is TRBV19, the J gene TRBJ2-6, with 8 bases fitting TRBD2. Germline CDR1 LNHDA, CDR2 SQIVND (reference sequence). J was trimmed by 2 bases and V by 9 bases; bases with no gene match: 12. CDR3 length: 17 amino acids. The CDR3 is CASGGLAGKAGANVLTF. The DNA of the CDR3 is TGTGCCAGCGGGGGGCTAGCGGGTAAGGCTGGGGCCAACGTCCTGACTTTC.

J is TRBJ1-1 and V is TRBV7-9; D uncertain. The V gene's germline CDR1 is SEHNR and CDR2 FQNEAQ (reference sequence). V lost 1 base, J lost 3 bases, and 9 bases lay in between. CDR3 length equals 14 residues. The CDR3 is CASSLDYVDTEAFF. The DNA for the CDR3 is TGTGCCAGCAGCTTAGATTATGTGGACACTGAAGCTTTCTTT.

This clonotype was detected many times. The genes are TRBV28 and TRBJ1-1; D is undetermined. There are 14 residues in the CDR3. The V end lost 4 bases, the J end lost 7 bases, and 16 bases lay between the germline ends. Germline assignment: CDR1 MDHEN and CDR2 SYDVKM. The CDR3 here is CASSSGRRPLEAFF. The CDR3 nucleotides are TGTGCCAGCAGTTCAGGACGGAGACCACTTGAAGCTTTCTTT.

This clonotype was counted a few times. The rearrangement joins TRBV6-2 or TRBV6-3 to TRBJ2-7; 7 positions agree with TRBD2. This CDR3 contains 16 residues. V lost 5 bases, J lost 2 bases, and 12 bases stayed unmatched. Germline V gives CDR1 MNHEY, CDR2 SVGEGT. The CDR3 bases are TGTGCCAGCAGTGGGAGGGTCAGGAGAGGCCCCTACGAGCAGTACTTC. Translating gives CASSGRVRRGPYEQYF.

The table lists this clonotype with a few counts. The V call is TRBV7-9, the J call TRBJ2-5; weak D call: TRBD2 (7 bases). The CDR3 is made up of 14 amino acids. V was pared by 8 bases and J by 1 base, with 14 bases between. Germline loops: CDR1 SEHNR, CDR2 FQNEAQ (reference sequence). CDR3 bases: TGTGCCAGCGGGAGGGGGGACTTCCAAGAGACCCAGTACTTC. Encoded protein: CASGRGDFQETQYF.